Listed below are T cell receptor beta chains from one sample, sequenced in a study of blood T cell repertoires in COVID-19. Assay used: immunoSEQ multiplex PCR; TCRdb lists only in-frame clones, some missing. Among a few hundred thousand clones listed, around 87% were seen once. The specimen was peripheral blood. The receptors originated from a man over 45 with active or convalescent COVID-19. CDR3s include the opening cysteine and the closing phenylalanine or tryptophan. A D gene is named only where the DNA matches it firmly. Not every row has a clone size; where given, it reads once, few, many or a size class.

>TRBD1|.|TRBV6-5|TRBJ1-6
CASSRRQGNSPLHF
TGTGCCAGCAGTAGGCGACAGGGGAATTCACCCCTCCACTTT
>.|.|TRBV18|TRBJ1-2
CASSPPGTKGNYGYTF
TGTGCCAGCTCACCACCGGGGACAAAAGGCAACTATGGCTACACCTTC
>.|.|TRBV30|TRBJ1-1
CAWSFPRNTEAFF
TGTGCCTGGAGCTTTCCGAGGAACACTGAAGCTTTCTTT
>TRBD1|.|TRBV29-1|TRBJ2-3
CSVATGPQLSTDTQYF
TGCAGCGTTGCGACAGGGCCTCAATTAAGCACAGATACGCAGTATTTT
>TRBD1|.|TRBV4-2|TRBJ1-2
CASSQDTTGGPYGYTF
TGTGCCAGCAGCCAAGATACGACAGGGGGCCCCTATGGCTACACCTTC
>.|once|TRBV19|TRBJ1-3
CASISGKGGNTIYF
TGTGCCAGTATATCGGGGAAGGGAGGAAACACCATATATTTT
>.|.|TRBV19|TRBJ1-2
CARRDIKGFGDGYTF
TGTGCCAGAAGGGACATAAAGGGATTCGGAGATGGCTACACCTTC
>TRBD1|.|TRBV19|TRBJ2-2
CASNDRANTGELFF
TGTGCCAGTAATGACAGGGCAAACACCGGGGAGCTGTTTTTT
>.|.|TRBV18|TRBJ1-1
CASSPRGGAEAFF
TGTGCCAGCTCACCACGAGGCGGGGCTGAAGCTTTCTTT
>TRBD1|.|TRBV11-1|TRBJ1-4
CASSPRQGRVEKLFF
TGTGCCAGCAGCCCAAGACAGGGTCGCGTCGAAAAACTGTTTTTT
>.|.|TRBV5-6|TRBJ1-2
CASSDDRLPSDFYGYTF
TGTGCCAGCAGCGACGACAGGTTACCCTCAGACTTCTATGGCTACACCTTC
>TRBD2|.|TRBV2|TRBJ2-4
CASSWTGTSGRDVDIQYF
TGTGCCAGCAGTTGGACCGGGACTAGCGGGAGGGATGTAGACATTCAGTACTTC
>TRBD1|.|TRBV7-8|TRBJ2-7
CASSGKGQLTYEQYF
TGTGCCAGCAGCGGGAAGGGACAGCTCACCTACGAGCAGTACTTC
>.|.|TRBV6-5|TRBJ1-5
CASSPTAYGNQPQHF
TGTGCCAGCAGCCCGACAGCGTATGGCAATCAGCCCCAGCATTTT